The 7 T cell receptor beta chains below were found in one sample sequenced in a study of monozygotic twins with inflammatory bowel disease. With the 5' RACE reads reprocessed, TCRdb shows one record per CDR3 protein and no DNA. The sample's table shows roughly 320,000 distinct CDR3 sequences. Specimen: blood. These receptors were obtained from a human donor with ulcerative colitis or Crohn's disease, or a healthy co-twin of an affected twin (not recorded which).

The chain carries TRBV5-1 and TRBJ2-7; absent DNA, TCRdb's TRBD1 call cannot be checked. The CDR3 has 15 residues. CDR1 and CDR2 (germline): SGHRS, YFSETQ. CDR3 protein: CASSSAGTNAYEQYF.

This sequence joins TRBV6-2 or TRBV6-3 and TRBJ2-2; TCRdb lists TRBD1, though no DNA is available to test this call. The CDR3 covers 18 residues. Looked up from germline, CDR1 is MNHEY and CDR2 is SVGEGT. The CDR3 sequence: CAATTEDRGLLVGGELFF.

The chain combines TRBV28 with TRBJ1-1. Germline V gene sequence: CDR1 MDHEN, CDR2 SYDVKM. This CDR3 comprises 12 residues. The CDR3 sequence is CASSFPDSEAFF.

The CDR3 region is CAISVSGGITDTQYF. V gene TRBV10-3 combines with J gene TRBJ2-3; TCRdb names TRBD2, which stays unverified in the absence of DNA. The CDR3 is made up of 15 amino acids. CDR1 is ENHRY, CDR2 SYGVKD, per germline.

V is TRBV5-5 and J is TRBJ2-1. The CDR3 spans 14 residues. Germline V CDR1 and CDR2: SGHKS, YYEKEE (reference sequence). This chain's CDR3 is CASSWDHPHNEQFF.

The chain couples TRBV6-2 or TRBV6-3 to TRBJ2-3; TCRdb lists TRBD1, though no DNA is available to test this call. Germline CDR1 and CDR2: MNHEY and SVGEGT. The CDR3 consists of 16 residues. The CDR3 protein is CASSYSGTETTDTQYF.

The chain links TRBV9 to TRBJ2-1. CDR1 SGDLS and CDR2 YYNGEE come from the germline V gene. The CDR3 contains 14 residues. This chain's CDR3 is CASSVANSLDEQFF.